The clone carrying this T cell receptor beta chain appeared many times. This record comes from a study of human T cells and chemical hapten exposure. TCRdb called the RACE reads again in MiXCR, with one record for every CDR3 protein. The table records around 350,000 distinct CDR3 sequences, 5% to 6.5% of them present only once. Time point here: pre-sensitization, week 0. The treatment is: therapeutic diphenylcyclopropenone sensitization with weekly scalp DPC. V lost 6 bases to trimming and J lost 0 bases; unmatched junction nucleotides: 7. Germline V CDR1 and CDR2: SGDLS, YYNGEE. The CDR3 loop spans 15 amino acids.

The rearrangement uses TRBV9 and TRBJ2-5, with TRBD2 identical over 8 bases. The receptor's source is a young woman with alopecia areata. Some clones in this sample may be carry-over from other donors' samples. The input for sequencing was whole blood, taken in connection with sensitization to the hapten diphenylcyclopropenone (DPC). DNA of the CDR3: TGTGCCAGCAATAGGGGCGGGGGGTACCAAGAGACCCAGTACTTC. Translated: CASNRGGGYQETQYF.